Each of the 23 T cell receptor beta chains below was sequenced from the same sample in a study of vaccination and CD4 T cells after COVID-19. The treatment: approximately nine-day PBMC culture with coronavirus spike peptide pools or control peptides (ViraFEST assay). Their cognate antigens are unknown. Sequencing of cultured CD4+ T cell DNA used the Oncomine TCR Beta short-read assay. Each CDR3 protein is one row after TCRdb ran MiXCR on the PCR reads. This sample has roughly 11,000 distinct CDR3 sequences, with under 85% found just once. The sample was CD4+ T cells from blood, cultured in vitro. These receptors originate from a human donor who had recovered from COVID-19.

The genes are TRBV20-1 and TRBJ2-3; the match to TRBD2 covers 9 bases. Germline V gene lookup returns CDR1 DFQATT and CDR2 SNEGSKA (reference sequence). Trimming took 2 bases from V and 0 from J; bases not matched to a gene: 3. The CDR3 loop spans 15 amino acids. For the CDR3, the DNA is TGCAGTGCTAGATCTCTAGCGGGAAGCACAGATACGCAGTATTTT. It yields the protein CSARSLAGSTDTQYF.

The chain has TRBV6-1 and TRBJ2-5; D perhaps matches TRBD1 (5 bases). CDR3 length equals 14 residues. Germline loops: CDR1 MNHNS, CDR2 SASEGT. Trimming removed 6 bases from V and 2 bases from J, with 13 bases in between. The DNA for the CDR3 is TGTGCCAGCAGGGTAGATGGGGCACAAGAGACCCAGTACTTC. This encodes CASRVDGAQETQYF.

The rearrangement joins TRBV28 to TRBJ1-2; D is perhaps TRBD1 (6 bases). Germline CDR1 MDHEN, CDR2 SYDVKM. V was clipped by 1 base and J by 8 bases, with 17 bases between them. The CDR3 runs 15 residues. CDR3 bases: TGTGCCAGCAGTTTATACGTTTCAGGGGCGGGGGGCTACACCTTC. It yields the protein CASSLYVSGAGGYTF.

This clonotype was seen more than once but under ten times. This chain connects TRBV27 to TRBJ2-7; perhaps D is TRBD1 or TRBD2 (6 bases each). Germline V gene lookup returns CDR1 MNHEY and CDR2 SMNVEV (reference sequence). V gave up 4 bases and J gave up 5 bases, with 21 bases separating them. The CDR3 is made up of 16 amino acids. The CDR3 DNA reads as TGTGCCAGCAGTTACTGGGGGGCGGGTCGGGTGGACGAGCAGTACTTC. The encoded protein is CASSYWGAGRVDEQYF.

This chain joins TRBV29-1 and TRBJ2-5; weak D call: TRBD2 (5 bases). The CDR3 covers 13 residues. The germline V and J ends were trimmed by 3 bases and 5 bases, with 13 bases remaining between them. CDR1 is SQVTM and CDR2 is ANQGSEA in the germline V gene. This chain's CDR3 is CSVESQLGETQYF. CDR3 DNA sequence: TGCAGCGTTGAGTCTCAACTAGGGGAGACCCAGTACTTC.

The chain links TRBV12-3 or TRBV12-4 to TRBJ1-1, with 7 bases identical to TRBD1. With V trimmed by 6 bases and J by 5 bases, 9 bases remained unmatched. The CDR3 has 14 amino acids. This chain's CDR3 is CASSQDRVATEAFF. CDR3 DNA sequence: TGTGCCAGCAGCCAAGACAGGGTAGCAACTGAAGCTTTCTTT.

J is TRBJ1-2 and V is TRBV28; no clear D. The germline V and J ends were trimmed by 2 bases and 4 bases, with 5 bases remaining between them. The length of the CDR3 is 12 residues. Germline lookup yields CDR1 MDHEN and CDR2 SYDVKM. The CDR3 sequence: CASSLRPYGYTF. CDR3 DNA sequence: TGTGCCAGCAGTTTAAGACCCTATGGCTACACCTTC.

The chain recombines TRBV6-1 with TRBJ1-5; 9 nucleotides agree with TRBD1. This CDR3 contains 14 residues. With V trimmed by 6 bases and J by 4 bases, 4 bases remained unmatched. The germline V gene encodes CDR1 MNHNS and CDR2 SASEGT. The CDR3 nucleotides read TGTGCCAGCAGACCGGGACAGGGTAATCAGCCCCAGCATTTT. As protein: CASRPGQGNQPQHF.

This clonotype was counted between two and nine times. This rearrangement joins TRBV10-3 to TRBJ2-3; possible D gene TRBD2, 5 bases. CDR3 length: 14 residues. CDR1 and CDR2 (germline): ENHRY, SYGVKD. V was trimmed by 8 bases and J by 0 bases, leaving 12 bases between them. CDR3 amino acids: CAIGGSASTDTQYF. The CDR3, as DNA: TGTGCCATCGGCGGTAGCGCAAGCACAGATACGCAGTATTTT.

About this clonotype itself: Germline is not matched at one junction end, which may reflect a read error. CDR3 region: CASSTLGSYNEQFF. The CDR3 DNA is TGTGCTAGCAGTACCCTCGGTTCCTACAATGAGCAGTTCTTC. The chain has TRBV7-7 and TRBJ2-1; no clear D gene. This CDR3 is 14 amino acids long. Germline-derived CDR1 and CDR2 are SSHAT and FNYEAQ (reference sequence).

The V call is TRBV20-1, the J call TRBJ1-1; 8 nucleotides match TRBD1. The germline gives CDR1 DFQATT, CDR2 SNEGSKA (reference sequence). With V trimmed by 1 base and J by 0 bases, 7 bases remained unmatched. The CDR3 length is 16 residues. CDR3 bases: TGCAGTGCTAGAGGGACTGACAGGGGACTGAACACTGAAGCTTTCTTT. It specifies CSARGTDRGLNTEAFF.

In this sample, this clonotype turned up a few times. The CDR3 DNA is TGCAGTGCTAGAGGGGGGGTGAGCACTTGGGTGCAGTACTTC. Translated, it gives CSARGGVSTWVQYF. The chain carries TRBV20-1 and TRBJ2-7; D is perhaps TRBD2 (6 bases). The CDR3 runs to 14 residues. CDR1 and CDR2 from the germline V gene are DFQATT and SNEGSKA (reference sequence). Trimming removed 1 base from V and 9 bases from J, with 19 bases in between.

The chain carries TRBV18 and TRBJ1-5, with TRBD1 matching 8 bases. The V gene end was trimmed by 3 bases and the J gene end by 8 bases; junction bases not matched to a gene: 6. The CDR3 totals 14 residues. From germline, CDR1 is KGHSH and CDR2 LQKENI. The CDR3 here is CASSPDRGGEPQHF. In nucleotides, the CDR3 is TGTGCCAGCTCACCTGACAGGGGAGGGGAGCCCCAGCATTTT.

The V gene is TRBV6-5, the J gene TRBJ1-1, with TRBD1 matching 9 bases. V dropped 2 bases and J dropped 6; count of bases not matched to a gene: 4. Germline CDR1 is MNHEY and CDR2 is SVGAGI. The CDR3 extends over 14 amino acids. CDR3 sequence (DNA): TGTGCCAGCAGTTACGGGGACAGGGTCCCTGAAGCTTTCTTT. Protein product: CASSYGDRVPEAFF.

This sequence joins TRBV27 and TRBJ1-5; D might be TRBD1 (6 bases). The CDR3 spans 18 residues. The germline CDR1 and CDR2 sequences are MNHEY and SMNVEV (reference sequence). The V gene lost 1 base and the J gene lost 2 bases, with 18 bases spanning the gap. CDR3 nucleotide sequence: TGTGCCAGCAGTTTATTGGGGCCGGAAAAGGGGGGCAATCAGCCCCAGCATTTT. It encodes CASSLLGPEKGGNQPQHF.

For the CDR3, the DNA is TGTGCCACCAGTGACCGACTAGCGGGAGGAGTAGAGACCCAGTACTTC. Amino acids: CATSDRLAGGVETQYF. V usage is TRBV24-1 and J usage is TRBJ2-7, with 13 bases matching TRBD2. The DNA end is more similar to TRBJ2-5, so the J call may be wrong. The V gene's germline CDR1 is KGHDR and CDR2 SFDVKD. CDR3 length: 16 residues.

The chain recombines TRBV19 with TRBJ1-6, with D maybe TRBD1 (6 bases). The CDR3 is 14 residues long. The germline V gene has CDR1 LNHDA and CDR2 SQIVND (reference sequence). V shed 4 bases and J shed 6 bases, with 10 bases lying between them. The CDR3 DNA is TGTGCCAGTAGTACGGGACAAGTTAATTCACCCCTCCACTTT. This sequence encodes CASSTGQVNSPLHF. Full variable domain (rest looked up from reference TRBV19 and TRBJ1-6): DGGITQSPKYLFRKEGQNVTLSCEQNLNHDAMYWYRQDPGQGLRLIYYSQIVNDFQKGDIAEGYSVSREKKESFPLTVTSAQKNPTAFYLCASSTGQVNSPLHFGNGTRLTVT.

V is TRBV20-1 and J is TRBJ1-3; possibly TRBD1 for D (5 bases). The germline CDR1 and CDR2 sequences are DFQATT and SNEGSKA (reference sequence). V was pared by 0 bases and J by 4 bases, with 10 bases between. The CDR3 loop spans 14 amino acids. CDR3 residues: CSARDPGPGNTIYF. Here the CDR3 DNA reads TGCAGTGCTAGAGATCCGGGGCCAGGAAACACCATATATTTT.

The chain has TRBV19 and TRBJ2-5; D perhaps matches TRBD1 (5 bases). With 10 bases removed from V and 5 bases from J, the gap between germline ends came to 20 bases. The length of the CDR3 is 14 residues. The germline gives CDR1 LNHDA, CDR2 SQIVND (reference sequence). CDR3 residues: CATSWGQGPETQYF. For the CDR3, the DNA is TGTGCCACCTCTTGGGGTCAGGGTCCGGAGACCCAGTACTTC. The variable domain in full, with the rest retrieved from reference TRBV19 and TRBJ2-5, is DGGITQSPKYLFRKEGQNVTLSCEQNLNHDAMYWYRQDPGQGLRLIYYSQIVNDFQKGDIAEGYSVSREKKESFPLTVTSAQKNPTAFYLCATSWGQGPETQYFGPGTRLLVL.

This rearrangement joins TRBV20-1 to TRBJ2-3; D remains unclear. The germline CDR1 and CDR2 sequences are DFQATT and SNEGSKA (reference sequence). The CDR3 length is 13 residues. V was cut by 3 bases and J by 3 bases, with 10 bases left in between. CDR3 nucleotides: TGCAGTGCTAGGGCCGACGCAACAGATACGCAGTATTTT. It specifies CSARADATDTQYF.

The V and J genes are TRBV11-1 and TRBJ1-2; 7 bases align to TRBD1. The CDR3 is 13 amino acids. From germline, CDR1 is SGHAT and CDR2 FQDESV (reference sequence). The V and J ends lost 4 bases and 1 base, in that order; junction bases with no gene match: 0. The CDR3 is CASSWDSNYGYTF. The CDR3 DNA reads TGTGCCAGCAGCTGGGACAGTAACTATGGCTACACCTTC.

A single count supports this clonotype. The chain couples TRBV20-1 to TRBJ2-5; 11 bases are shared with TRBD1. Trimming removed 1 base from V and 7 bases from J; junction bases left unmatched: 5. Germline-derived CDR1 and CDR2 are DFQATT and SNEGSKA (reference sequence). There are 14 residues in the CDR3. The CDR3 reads CSARGWDRGGTQYF. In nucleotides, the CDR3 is TGCAGTGCTAGAGGGTGGGACAGGGGGGGGACCCAGTACTTC.

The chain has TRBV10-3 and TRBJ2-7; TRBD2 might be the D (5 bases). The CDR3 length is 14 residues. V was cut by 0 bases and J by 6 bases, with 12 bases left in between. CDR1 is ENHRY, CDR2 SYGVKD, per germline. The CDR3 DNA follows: TGTGCCATCAGTGAGTCGACTCTCGGGATCGAGCAGTACTTC. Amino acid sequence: CAISESTLGIEQYF.